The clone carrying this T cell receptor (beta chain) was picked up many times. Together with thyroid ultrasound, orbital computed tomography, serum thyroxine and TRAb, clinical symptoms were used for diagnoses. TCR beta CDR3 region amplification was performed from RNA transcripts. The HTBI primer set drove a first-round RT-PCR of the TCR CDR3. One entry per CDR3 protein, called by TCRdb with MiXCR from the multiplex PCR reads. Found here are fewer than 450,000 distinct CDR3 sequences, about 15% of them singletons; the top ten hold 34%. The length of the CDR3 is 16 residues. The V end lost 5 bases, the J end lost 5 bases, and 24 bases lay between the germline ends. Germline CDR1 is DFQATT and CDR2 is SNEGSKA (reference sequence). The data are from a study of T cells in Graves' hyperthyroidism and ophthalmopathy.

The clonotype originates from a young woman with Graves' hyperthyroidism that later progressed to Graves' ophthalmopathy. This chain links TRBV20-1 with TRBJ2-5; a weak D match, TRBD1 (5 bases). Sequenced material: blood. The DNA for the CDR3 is TGCAGTGCTGGACCGAGCCGGCAGGGTAGTAGGGAGACCCAGTACTTC. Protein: CSAGPSRQGSRETQYF.